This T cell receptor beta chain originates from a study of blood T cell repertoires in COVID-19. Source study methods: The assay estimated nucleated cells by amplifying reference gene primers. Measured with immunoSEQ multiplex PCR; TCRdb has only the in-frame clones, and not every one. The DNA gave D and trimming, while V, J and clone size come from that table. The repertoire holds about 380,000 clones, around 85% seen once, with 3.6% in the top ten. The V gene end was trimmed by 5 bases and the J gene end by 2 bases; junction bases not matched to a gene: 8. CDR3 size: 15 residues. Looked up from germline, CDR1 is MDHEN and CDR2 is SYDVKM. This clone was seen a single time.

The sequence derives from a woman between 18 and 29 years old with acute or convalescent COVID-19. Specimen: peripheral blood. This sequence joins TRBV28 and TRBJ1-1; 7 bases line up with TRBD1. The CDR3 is CASSPGTALNTEAFF. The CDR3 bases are TGTGCCAGCAGTCCTGGGACAGCCCTTAACACTGAAGCTTTCTTT.